Following are 20 T cell receptor beta chains from one sample sequenced in a study of neurological immune-mediated disorders. In TCRdb, the 5' RACE reads were re-called with MiXCR into one record per CDR3 protein. Of approximately 44,000 distinct CDR3 sequences in the sample, less than 6% were seen once. Input material: CD4+ T cells from blood. The origin of the receptors is a young woman with multiple sclerosis.

This clonotype has ten or more counts. V gene TRBV4-3 combines with J gene TRBJ1-6, with D maybe TRBD1 (5 bases). The CDR3 consists of 16 residues. V was cut by 0 bases and J by 1 base, with 7 bases left in between. Germline V gene sequence: CDR1 LGHNA, CDR2 YSLEER. Here the CDR3 reads CASSQDGGSYNSPLHF. CDR3 sequence (DNA): TGCGCCAGCAGCCAAGATGGGGGATCCTATAATTCACCCCTCCACTTT.

V is TRBV7-6 and J is TRBJ2-3, with 8 bases aligning to TRBD2. CDR1 SGHVS and CDR2 FNYEAQ come from the germline V gene. Trimming removed 2 bases from V and 2 bases from J; junction bases left unmatched: 6. The CDR3 loop spans 16 amino acids. The CDR3 DNA follows: TGTGCCAGCAGCTTATCAGGCGGGGGGATCACAGATACGCAGTATTTT. This encodes CASSLSGGGITDTQYF.

The V and J genes are TRBV20-1 and TRBJ2-2, with 10 bases aligning to TRBD2. Germline lookup yields CDR1 DFQATT and CDR2 SNEGSKA (reference sequence). The CDR3 consists of 15 residues. The ends lost 7 bases at V and 6 bases at J; junction bases unmatched: 11. This chain's CDR3 is CSVQLSGGASGELFF. CDR3 DNA: TGCAGTGTTCAACTCAGCGGGGGGGCCTCCGGGGAGCTGTTTTTT.

This clonotype was recorded many times. The chain's CDR3 is CAISEYGDEQFF. The CDR3 region has the DNA TGTGCCATCAGTGAGTATGGTGATGAGCAGTTCTTC. This chain connects TRBV10-3 to TRBJ2-1; D call uncertain. Germline V gene data show CDR1 as ENHRY and CDR2 as SYGVKD. Trimming took off 1 base at V and 8 bases at J, with 6 bases between the two ends. The CDR3 has 12 residues.

About this clonotype itself: This may stem from a read error, because a much larger clone lies one nucleotide away. V gene TRBV13 combines with J gene TRBJ2-5; the D is unclear. The germline V gene encodes CDR1 PRHDT and CDR2 FYEKMQ (reference sequence). This CDR3 contains 15 residues. The CDR3 DNA reads TGTGCCAGCAGCTTAGAATCCGGGTACCAAGAGATCCAGTACTTC. Encoded protein: CASSLESGYQEIQYF.

The genes are TRBV12-3 or TRBV12-4 and TRBJ1-1; D gene unclear. Trimming cost V 5 bases and J 12 bases, with 13 bases left between them. The length of the CDR3 is 11 residues. CDR3 coding DNA: TGTGCCAGCAGTCCCGAAATGATACCTTTCTTT. Translation: CASSPEMIPFF.

This clonotype was recorded at least ten times. V and J are TRBV12-3 or TRBV12-4 and TRBJ1-3, with D tentatively TRBD1 (5 bases). The V gene lost 6 bases and the J gene lost 2 bases, with 11 bases spanning the gap. The CDR3 is 14 residues long. CDR3 nucleotide sequence: TGTGCCAGCAGGGCTACAGGTCCTGGAAACACCATATATTTT. Protein: CASRATGPGNTIYF.

This clonotype occurred many times. V usage is TRBV5-1 and J usage is TRBJ1-1; tentative D call: TRBD1 (5 bases). V shed 0 bases and J shed 5 bases, with 20 bases lying between them. Germline V CDR1 and CDR2: SGHRS, YFSETQ. This CDR3 region has 17 residues. The CDR3 reads CASSLDSSGRAGTEAFF. CDR3 coding DNA: TGCGCCAGCAGCTTGGATTCGTCAGGGCGCGCGGGGACTGAAGCTTTCTTT.

The table lists this clonotype with many counts. The V call is TRBV5-6, the J call TRBJ1-1; D unclear. CDR3 size: 11 residues. Trimming cost V 0 bases and J 7 bases, with 4 bases left between them. CDR1 and CDR2 (germline): SGHDT, YYEEEE. CDR3 protein: CASSLGGEAFF. In nucleotides, the CDR3 is TGTGCCAGCAGCTTGGGTGGTGAAGCTTTCTTT.

This clonotype has at least ten counts. The chain links TRBV20-1 to TRBJ1-2, with D possibly matching TRBD1 (6 bases). This CDR3 has 12 residues. V was clipped by 3 bases and J by 3 bases, with 8 bases between them. CDR1 is DFQATT, CDR2 SNEGSKA, per germline (reference sequence). In nucleotides, the CDR3 is TGCAGTGCTAGGAGGACAGACTATGGCTACACCTTC. Its translation: CSARRTDYGYTF.

This clonotype was seen many times. The V gene is TRBV28, the J gene TRBJ1-2; tentatively, D is TRBD1 (5 bases). Trimming removed 6 bases from V and 3 bases from J, with 14 bases in between. Germline loops: CDR1 MDHEN, CDR2 SYDVKM. The CDR3 loop spans 14 amino acids. The CDR3 here is CASSLGGRDYGYTF. The CDR3 nucleotides are TGTGCCAGCAGCCTGGGGGGTAGGGACTATGGCTACACCTTC.

This clonotype was counted many times. The V and J genes are TRBV7-9 and TRBJ2-1; D remains ambiguous. The germline V gene has CDR1 SEHNR and CDR2 FQNEAQ (reference sequence). The CDR3 has 11 amino acids. Trimming took 5 bases from V and 10 from J, leaving 9 bases between them. The CDR3 here is CASSTWEEQFF. In DNA, the CDR3 is TGTGCCAGCAGCACGTGGGAAGAGCAGTTCTTC.

This clonotype has a count of ten or more. The chain couples TRBV20-1 to TRBJ1-3, with D tentatively TRBD1 (5 bases). CDR1 is DFQATT, CDR2 SNEGSKA, per germline (reference sequence). The CDR3 is 15 residues long. The V end was cut by 0 bases, the J end by 4 bases, with 13 bases between. Written as DNA, the CDR3 is TGCAGTGCTAGAGATTTGGGGGTATCGGGAAACACCATATATTTT. It specifies CSARDLGVSGNTIYF.

This clonotype was detected many times. The chain links TRBV10-3 to TRBJ2-5; D call uncertain. Trimming took off 9 bases at V and 5 bases at J, with 10 bases between the two ends. The CDR3 has 11 residues. CDR1 and CDR2 (germline): ENHRY, SYGVKD. In DNA, the CDR3 is TGTGCCATTGGTCAGGAGGAGACCCAGTACTTC. It translates to CAIGQEETQYF.

This clonotype showed up many times. This sequence joins TRBV9 and TRBJ2-1, with TRBD1 as a possible D gene (5 bases). This CDR3 has 14 amino acids. V lost 3 bases and J lost 12, with 19 bases in between. The germline V gene has CDR1 SGDLS and CDR2 YYNGEE. The CDR3 reads CASSGGQSNDVQFF. For the CDR3, the DNA is TGTGCCAGCAGCGGCGGACAATCCAATGACGTGCAGTTCTTC.

V is TRBV5-1 and J is TRBJ2-2; 7 nucleotides match TRBD1. The germline CDR1 and CDR2 sequences are SGHRS and YFSETQ. Trimming took 3 bases from V and 1 from J; bases not matched to a gene: 3. This CDR3 region has 15 residues. This CDR3 is CASSSRDRNTGELFF. The CDR3 DNA reads as TGCGCCAGCAGCTCCCGGGACAGGAACACCGGGGAGCTGTTTTTT.

This clonotype was picked up many times. The V call is TRBV28, the J call TRBJ2-7; TRBD2 might be the D (5 bases). CDR3 length equals 12 residues. V was pared by 3 bases and J by 9 bases, with 12 bases between. Per the germline V gene, CDR1 is MDHEN and CDR2 is SYDVKM. The CDR3 bases are TGTGCCAGCAGTTTGGCAGTAAGCGGGCAGTACTTC. Its translation: CASSLAVSGQYF.

The sample holds many counts of this clonotype. This rearrangement joins TRBV12-3 or TRBV12-4 to TRBJ1-2, with TRBD1 matching over 9 bases. V gave up 6 bases and J gave up 0 bases; unmatched junction bases: 8. The CDR3 is 16 residues long. The CDR3 bases are TGTGCCAGCAGGAGGGCCGGGACAGGGACTAACTATGGCTACACCTTC. Its protein product is CASRRAGTGTNYGYTF.

This chain connects TRBV11-2 to TRBJ2-3; 10 bases line up with TRBD2. This CDR3 is 15 amino acids long. Per the germline V gene, CDR1 is SGHAT and CDR2 is FQNNGV. The ends lost 4 bases at V and 2 bases at J; junction bases unmatched: 3. CDR3 sequence (DNA): TGTGCCAGCAGCTACACTAGCGGGACCACAGATACGCAGTATTTT. It encodes CASSYTSGTTDTQYF.

In its sample, this clonotype was seen many times. The CDR3 protein is CASSYWERETSDTQYF. The CDR3 DNA sequence: TGTGCCAGCAGTTACTGGGAGCGGGAGACGTCGGATACGCAGTATTTT. The rearrangement uses TRBV6-2 or TRBV6-3 and TRBJ2-3, with TRBD2 matching 8 bases. V gave up 1 base and J gave up 6 bases; unmatched junction bases: 9. This CDR3 is built from 16 residues. Looked up from germline, CDR1 is MNHEY and CDR2 is SVGEGT.